The rows below give T cell receptor beta chains drawn from one sample of a study of blood T cell repertoires in COVID-19. TCRdb's copy holds only in-frame clones and misses some; the assay was immunoSEQ multiplex PCR. The sample includes 100,000 to 150,000 clones, roughly 72% of them seen just once. Sequencing was performed on peripheral blood. The source is an older man with COVID-19, enrolled during active disease. CDR3s include the opening cysteine and the closing phenylalanine or tryptophan. A D gene is named only where the DNA matches it firmly. Clone size, where shown, is once, few, many, or a class for clones that have expanded.

d_call | clone_size | j_call | v_call | cdr3_aa | cdr3_nt
- | once | TRBJ2-7 | TRBV3-1/TRBV3-2 | CASSPQDSHAYEQYF | TGTGCCAGCAGCCCCCAGGACTCCCACGCCTACGAGCAGTACTTC
- | - | TRBJ2-7 | TRBV11-3 | CASSLDSGSYEQYF | TGTGCCAGCAGCTTAGATAGCGGCTCCTACGAGCAGTACTTC
- | - | TRBJ2-2 | TRBV4-1 | CASSQAQAGLATNTGELFF | TGCGCCAGCAGCCAAGCACAAGCAGGTTTAGCGACGAACACCGGGGAGCTGTTTTTT
- | - | TRBJ2-3 | TRBV28 | CASSLAGVDTQYF | TGTGCCAGCAGTTTGGCAGGGGTGGATACGCAGTATTTT
TRBD1 | - | TRBJ1-6 | TRBV9 | CASSPGGGGRRSPLHF | TGTGCCAGCAGCCCAGGAGGAGGGGGCAGGCGTTCACCCCTCCACTTT
- | - | TRBJ2-7 | TRBV3-1/TRBV3-2 | CASSQGRASYEQYF | TGTGCCAGCAGCCAAGGCAGGGCGTCCTACGAGCAGTACTTC
- | few | TRBJ2-7 | TRBV6-2/TRBV6-3 | CASSYLGLGEQYF | TGTGCCAGCAGTTACCTAGGACTGGGGGAGCAGTACTTC
- | few | TRBJ2-1 | TRBV7-3 | CASSFGHEQFF | TGTGCCAGCAGCTTTGGCCACGAGCAGTTCTTC
TRBD1 | - | TRBJ1-5 | TRBV2 | CASKGTGGGQPQHF | TGTGCCAGCAAGGGGACAGGTGGGGGGCAGCCCCAGCATTTT
TRBD1 | once | TRBJ1-3 | TRBV7-9 | CASSRRGHSGNTIYF | TGTGCCAGCAGCCGGAGGGGGCACTCTGGAAACACCATATATTTT
- | few | TRBJ1-3 | TRBV19 | CASSPYSASGNTIYF | TGTGCCAGTAGTCCCTATTCCGCCTCTGGAAACACCATATATTTT
- | few | TRBJ1-5 | TRBV28 | CASSLGSGSQPQHF | TGTGCCAGCAGTTTAGGGTCTGGGAGTCAGCCCCAGCATTTT
TRBD1 | - | TRBJ1-1 | TRBV3-1/TRBV3-2 | CASSQSGQGGAFF | TGTGCCAGCAGCCAGTCAGGACAGGGAGGAGCTTTCTTT
- | - | TRBJ2-2 | TRBV19 | CASTLYTGELFF | TGTGCCAGTACCCTCTACACCGGGGAGCTGTTTTTT
- | - | TRBJ1-4 | TRBV19 | CASSRTAVATNEKLFF | TGTGCCAGTAGTAGGACAGCGGTTGCAACTAATGAAAAACTGTTTTTT
TRBD1 | - | TRBJ1-5 | TRBV5-1 | CASSLAGGQNLSSSNQPQHF | TGCGCCAGCAGCTTGGCCGGGGGACAGAACCTATCCTCTAGCAATCAGCCCCAGCATTTT
- | - | TRBJ1-6 | TRBV5-1 | CASSWSDRLNSPLHF | TGCGCCAGCAGCTGGAGTGACAGACTCAATTCACCCCTCCACTTT
- | - | TRBJ2-3 | TRBV5-4 | CASSLMGQDTQYF | TGTGCCAGCAGCTTGATGGGGCAAGATACGCAGTATTTT
- | few | TRBJ1-2 | TRBV5-1 | CASNREGLNYGYTF | TGCGCCAGCAACCGCGAGGGCCTTAACTATGGCTACACCTTC
TRBD1 | - | TRBJ1-1 | TRBV4-1 | CASSQAQGATTEAFF | TGCGCCAGCAGCCAAGCTCAGGGGGCGACCACTGAAGCTTTCTTT
TRBD1 | - | TRBJ2-7 | TRBV3-1/TRBV3-2 | CASSARDRGFYEQYF | TGTGCCAGCAGCGCCCGGGACAGGGGGTTCTACGAGCAGTACTTC
TRBD1 | - | TRBJ2-4 | TRBV19 | CASTGGLAKNIQYF | TGTGCCAGCACAGGGGGTCTAGCCAAAAACATTCAGTACTTC
- | - | TRBJ2-5 | TRBV6-2/TRBV6-3 | CASSSLLEYQETQYF | TGTGCCAGCAGTTCCCTCCTCGAGTACCAAGAGACCCAGTACTTC
- | - | TRBJ2-5 | TRBV7-3 | CASSPQGGETQYF | TGTGCCAGCAGCCCTCAAGGGGGAGAGACCCAGTACTTC
TRBD1 | - | TRBJ1-1 | TRBV25-1 | CASSANFIRDRGTEAFF | TGTGCCAGCAGTGCAAACTTCATCCGGGACAGGGGCACTGAAGCTTTCTTT
TRBD1 | - | TRBJ2-7 | TRBV9 | CASSVGQGYSYEQYF | TGTGCCAGCAGCGTAGGACAGGGATACTCCTACGAGCAGTACTTC
TRBD1 | - | TRBJ2-7 | TRBV27 | CASSVKGAGFGPYEQYF | TGTGCCAGCAGCGTCAAGGGGGCAGGATTCGGTCCCTACGAGCAGTACTTC
TRBD2 | - | TRBJ2-3 | TRBV5-4 | CASSWGGLAGSDTQYF | TGTGCCAGCAGCTGGGGAGGACTAGCGGGATCAGATACGCAGTATTTT
TRBD1 | - | TRBJ1-4 | TRBV12-5 | CASGSRGTGGLTNRISTNEKLFF | TGTGCTAGTGGCTCTAGAGGGACAGGGGGCCTTACTAATCGGATATCAACTAATGAAAAACTGTTTTTT
- | - | TRBJ2-1 | TRBV29-1 | CSVEDPRGYNEQFF | TGCAGCGTTGAAGATCCAAGGGGGTACAATGAGCAGTTCTTC
- | - | TRBJ1-1 | TRBV18 | CASSSSNTEAFF | TGTGCCAGCTCCTCGTCGAACACTGAAGCTTTCTTT
- | - | TRBJ2-5 | TRBV18 | CASSPWAGNTQETQYF | TGTGCCAGCTCACCCTGGGCCGGGAACACGCAGGAGACCCAGTACTTC
- | once | TRBJ2-1 | TRBV5-4 | CASSLSGQSGEQFF | TGTGCCAGCAGCTTGTCGGGTCAAAGTGGTGAGCAGTTCTTC
- | - | TRBJ1-6 | TRBV28 | CASSFTAGRGSPLHF | TGTGCCAGCAGTTTTACGGCGGGGCGGGGATCACCCCTCCACTTT
- | - | TRBJ2-6 | TRBV5-4 | CASSSLQGSGANVLTF | TGTGCCAGCAGCTCATTACAGGGTTCTGGGGCCAACGTCCTGACTTTC
- | once | TRBJ1-2 | TRBV6-2/TRBV6-3 | CASSYSPGFYGYTF | TGTGCCAGCAGTTACTCGCCGGGATTCTATGGCTACACCTTC
- | - | TRBJ1-2 | TRBV5-8 | CASSLGQNYGYTF | TGTGCCAGCAGCTTGGGTCAGAACTATGGCTACACCTTC
- | - | TRBJ1-3 | TRBV18 | CASSPPGLSSGNTIYF | TGTGCCAGCTCACCACCCGGACTGAGCTCTGGAAACACCATATATTTT
- | - | TRBJ2-5 | TRBV6-5 | CASSRDRFETQYF | TGTGCCAGCAGCCGAGACAGGTTCGAGACCCAGTACTTC
- | once | TRBJ1-4 | TRBV6-2/TRBV6-3 | CASSDGSYNEKLFF | TGTGCCAGCAGTGACGGGTCTTATAATGAAAAACTGTTTTTT
TRBD1 | - | TRBJ1-2 | TRBV7-3 | CASSLTGTGERTF | TGTGCCAGCAGCTTAACGGGGACAGGGGAAAGGACCTTC
TRBD2 | - | TRBJ2-2 | TRBV10-3 | CAISLGTSGNTGELFF | TGTGCCATCAGCCTCGGGACTAGCGGGAACACCGGGGAGCTGTTTTTT
- | many | TRBJ1-1 | TRBV27 | CASSLAGMNTEAFF | TGTGCCAGCAGTTTAGCAGGGATGAACACTGAAGCTTTCTTT
TRBD1 | - | TRBJ1-2 | TRBV27 | CASRQTGGGGYTF | TGTGCCAGCAGACAGACAGGGGGCGGTGGCTACACCTTC
- | - | TRBJ2-1 | TRBV7-3 | CASSPPGAYNEQFF | TGTGCCAGCAGCCCCCCAGGGGCCTACAATGAGCAGTTCTTC
- | - | TRBJ2-1 | TRBV28 | CASSRFTSSYNEQFF | TGTGCCAGCAGCCGGTTTACTAGCTCCTACAATGAGCAGTTCTTC
TRBD1 | - | TRBJ2-5 | TRBV28 | CASSLSYGTGWKETQYF | TGTGCCAGCAGTTTAAGTTATGGGACAGGGTGGAAAGAGACCCAGTACTTC
- | - | TRBJ1-4 | TRBV14 | CASSQGLNEKLFF | TGTGCCAGCAGCCAAGGCCTAAATGAAAAACTGTTTTTT
TRBD2 | - | TRBJ2-3 | TRBV11-2 | CASSLVAGTDTQYF | TGTGCCAGCAGCCTTGTAGCGGGAACAGATACGCAGTATTTT